These 6 T cell receptor beta chains share one sample of origin, sequenced in a study of shared clonotypes between healthy human individuals. CD45RO-negative cells were positively selected for CCR7, leaving out terminally differentiated effector memory CD45RA+ cells. The assay was immunoSEQ multiplex PCR, and TCRdb's table has in-frame clones only and misses some. The data hold around 1.9 million clones, with roughly 91% observed a single time. The material sequenced was naive CD8+ T cells from PBMCs. Every receptor here comes from a man between 18 and 35 years old in good health. Some clones in this sample may be carry-over from other donors' samples.

The chain carries TRBV28 and TRBJ1-1, with TRBD1 matching over 7 bases. CDR1 is MDHEN and CDR2 is SYDVKM in the germline V gene. After removal of 5 bases from V and 4 bases from J, the junction contained 4 bases not matched to a gene. CDR3 length equals 13 residues. The chain's CDR3 is CASSPPGGTEAFF. As DNA, the CDR3 is TGTGCCAGCAGTCCTCCAGGGGGCACTGAAGCTTTCTTT.

The V gene is TRBV4-1, the J gene TRBJ1-1; TRBD1 matches 7 bases. The length of the CDR3 is 15 residues. The V and J ends lost 5 bases and 0 bases, in that order; junction bases with no gene match: 6. Germline CDR1 reads MGHRA; CDR2 reads YSYEKL. CDR3 nucleotide sequence: TGCGCCAGCAGCACCCGACAGGGAATGAACACTGAAGCTTTCTTT. It translates to CASSTRQGMNTEAFF.

The J gene is TRBJ1-5, the V gene TRBV4-1; D not resolved. Germline CDR1 and CDR2: MGHRA and YSYEKL. The V and J ends lost 0 bases and 5 bases respectively, with 14 bases between them. This CDR3 comprises 16 residues. The DNA for the CDR3 is TGCGCCAGCAGCCAAGATGACGGAGAATTCTATCAGCCCCAGCATTTT. It codes for CASSQDDGEFYQPQHF.

CDR3 sequence: CASSARLAVTDTQYF. CDR3 bases: TGTGCCAGCAGCGCGCGACTAGCGGTCACAGATACGCAGTATTTT. V and J are TRBV5-4 and TRBJ2-3, with 9 bases fitting TRBD2. CDR3 length: 15 residues. V lost 4 bases, J lost 2 bases, and 5 bases stayed unmatched. From germline, CDR1 is SGHNT and CDR2 YYREEE (reference sequence).

The V gene is TRBV6-5, the J gene TRBJ2-3, with D possibly being TRBD1 (5 bases). The V gene's germline CDR1 is MNHEY and CDR2 SVGAGI. This CDR3 has 15 residues. V gave up 5 bases and J gave up 1 base, with 13 bases separating them. CDR3: CASSPGYTGTDTQYF. The CDR3 coding sequence is TGTGCCAGCAGTCCAGGGTACACCGGCACAGATACGCAGTATTTT.

The V call is TRBV19, the J call TRBJ1-5; no clear D gene. Looked up from germline, CDR1 is LNHDA and CDR2 is SQIVND (reference sequence). The CDR3 extends over 14 amino acids. V shed 5 bases and J shed 12 bases, with 20 bases lying between them. The CDR3 sequence: CASSSSEDSIFQHF. DNA of the CDR3: TGTGCCAGTAGTTCCTCAGAGGACTCCATCTTCCAGCATTTT.